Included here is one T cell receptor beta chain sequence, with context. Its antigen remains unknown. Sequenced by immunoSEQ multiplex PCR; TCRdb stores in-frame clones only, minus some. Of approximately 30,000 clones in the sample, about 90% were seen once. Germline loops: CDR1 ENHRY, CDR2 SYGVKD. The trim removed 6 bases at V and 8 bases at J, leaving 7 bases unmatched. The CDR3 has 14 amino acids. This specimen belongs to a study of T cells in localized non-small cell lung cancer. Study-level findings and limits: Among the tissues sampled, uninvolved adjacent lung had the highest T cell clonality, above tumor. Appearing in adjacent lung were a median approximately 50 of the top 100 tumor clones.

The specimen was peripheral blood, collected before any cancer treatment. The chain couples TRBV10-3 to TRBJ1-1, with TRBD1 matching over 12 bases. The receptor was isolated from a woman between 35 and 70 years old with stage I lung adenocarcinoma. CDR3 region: CAIRAGTGGEEAFF. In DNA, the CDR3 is TGTGCCATCAGAGCCGGGACAGGGGGCGAGGAAGCTTTCTTT.